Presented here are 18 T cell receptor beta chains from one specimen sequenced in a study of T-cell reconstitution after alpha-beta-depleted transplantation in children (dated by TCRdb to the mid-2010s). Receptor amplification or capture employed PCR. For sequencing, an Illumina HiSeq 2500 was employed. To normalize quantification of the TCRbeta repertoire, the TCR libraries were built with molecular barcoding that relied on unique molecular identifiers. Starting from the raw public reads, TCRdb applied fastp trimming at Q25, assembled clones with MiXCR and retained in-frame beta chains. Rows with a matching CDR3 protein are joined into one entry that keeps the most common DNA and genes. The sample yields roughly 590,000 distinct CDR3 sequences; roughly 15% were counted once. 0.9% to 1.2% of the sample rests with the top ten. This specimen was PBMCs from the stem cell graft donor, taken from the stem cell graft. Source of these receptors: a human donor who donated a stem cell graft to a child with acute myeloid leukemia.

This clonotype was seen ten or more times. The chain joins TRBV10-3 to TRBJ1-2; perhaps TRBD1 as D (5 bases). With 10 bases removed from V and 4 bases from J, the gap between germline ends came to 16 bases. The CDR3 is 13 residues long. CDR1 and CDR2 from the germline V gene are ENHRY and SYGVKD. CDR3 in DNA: TGTGCCACCACGGGGCAGGCGGGCTATGGCTACACCTTC. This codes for CATTGQAGYGYTF.

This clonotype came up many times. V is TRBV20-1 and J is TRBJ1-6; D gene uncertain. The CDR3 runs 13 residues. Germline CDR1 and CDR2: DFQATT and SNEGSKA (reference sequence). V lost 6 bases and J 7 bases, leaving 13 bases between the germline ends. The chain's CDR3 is CSAIRVGNSPLHF. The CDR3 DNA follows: TGCAGTGCCATCCGGGTCGGGAATTCACCCCTCCACTTT.

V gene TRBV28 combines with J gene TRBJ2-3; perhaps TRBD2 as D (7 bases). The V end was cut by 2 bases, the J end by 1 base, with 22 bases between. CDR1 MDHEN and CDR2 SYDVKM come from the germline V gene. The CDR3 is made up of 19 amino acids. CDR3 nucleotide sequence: TGTGCCAGCAGTTTACCGGGGGGCCCATCTTACCAACGCACAGATACGCAGTATTTT. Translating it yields CASSLPGGPSYQRTDTQYF. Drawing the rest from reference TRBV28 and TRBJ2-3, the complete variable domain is DVKVTQSSRYLVKRTGEKVFLECVQDMDHENMFWYRQDPGLGLRLIYFSYDVKMKEKGDIPEGYSVSREKKERFSLILESASTNQTSMYLCASSLPGGPSYQRTDTQYFGPGTRLTVL.

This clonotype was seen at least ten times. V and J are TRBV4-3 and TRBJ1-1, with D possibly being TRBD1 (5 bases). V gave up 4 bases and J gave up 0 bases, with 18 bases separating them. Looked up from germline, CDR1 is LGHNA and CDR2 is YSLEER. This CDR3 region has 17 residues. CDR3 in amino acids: CASSPTPGISMNTEAFF. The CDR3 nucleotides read TGCGCCAGCAGCCCCACGCCAGGGATATCCATGAACACTGAAGCTTTCTTT.

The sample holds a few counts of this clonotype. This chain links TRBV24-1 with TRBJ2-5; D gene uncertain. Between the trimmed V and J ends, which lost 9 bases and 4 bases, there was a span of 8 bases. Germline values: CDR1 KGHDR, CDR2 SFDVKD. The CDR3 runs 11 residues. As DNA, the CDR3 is TGTGCCACCTCCTTCGGAGAGACCCAGTACTTC. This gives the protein CATSFGETQYF.

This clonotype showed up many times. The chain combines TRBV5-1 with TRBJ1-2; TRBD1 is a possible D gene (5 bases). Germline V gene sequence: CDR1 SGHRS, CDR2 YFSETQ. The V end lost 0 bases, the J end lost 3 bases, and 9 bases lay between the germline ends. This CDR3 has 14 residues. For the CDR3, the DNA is TGCGCCAGCAGCTTGGGGGGCGCCGACTATGGCTACACCTTC. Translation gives CASSLGGADYGYTF.

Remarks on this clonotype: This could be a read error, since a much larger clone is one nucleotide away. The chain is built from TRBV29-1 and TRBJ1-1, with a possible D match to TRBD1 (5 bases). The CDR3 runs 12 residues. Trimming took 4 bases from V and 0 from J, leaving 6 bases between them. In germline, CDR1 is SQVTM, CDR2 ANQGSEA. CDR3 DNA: TGCAGCGTTGGGGACCTGAACACTGAAGCTTTCTTT. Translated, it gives CSVGDLNTEAFF.

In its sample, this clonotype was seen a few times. Here the CDR3 reads CASRLRTHEQFF. CDR3 DNA sequence: TGTGCCAGCAGGCTACGCACACATGAGCAGTTCTTC. The V call is TRBV27, the J call TRBJ2-1; D is undetermined. This CDR3 has 12 amino acids. Germline CDR1 and CDR2: MNHEY and SMNVEV (reference sequence). Trimming took 6 bases from V and 8 from J, leaving 11 bases between them.

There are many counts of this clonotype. The DNA of the CDR3 is TGCAGTGCTAGTACAGGGTTCAGGAACACTGAAGCTTTCTTT. Translation: CSASTGFRNTEAFF. The J gene is TRBJ1-1, the V gene TRBV20-1; tentative D call: TRBD1 (6 bases). CDR1 and CDR2 (germline): DFQATT, SNEGSKA (reference sequence). Trimming took 3 bases from V and 1 from J, leaving 12 bases between them. CDR3 length equals 14 residues.

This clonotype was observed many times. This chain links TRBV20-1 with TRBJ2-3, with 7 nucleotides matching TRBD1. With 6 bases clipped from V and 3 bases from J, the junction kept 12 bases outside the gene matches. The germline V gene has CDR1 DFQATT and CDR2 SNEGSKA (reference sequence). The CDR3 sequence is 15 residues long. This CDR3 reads CSANPYRGGTDTQYF. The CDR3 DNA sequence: TGCAGTGCCAATCCCTACAGGGGTGGGACAGATACGCAGTATTTT.

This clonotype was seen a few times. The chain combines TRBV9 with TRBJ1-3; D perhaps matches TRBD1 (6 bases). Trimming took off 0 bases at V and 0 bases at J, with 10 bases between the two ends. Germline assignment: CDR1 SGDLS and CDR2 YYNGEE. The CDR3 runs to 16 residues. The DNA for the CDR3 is TGTGCCAGCAGCGTAGCTGGCAGGGGCTCTGGAAACACCATATATTTT. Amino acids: CASSVAGRGSGNTIYF.

In DNA form, the CDR3 reads TGCAGTGCTGTCCGTAGCGGGGAAGGCTACGAGCAGTACTTC. Translation gives CSAVRSGEGYEQYF. The chain joins TRBV20-1 to TRBJ2-7; 8 bases fit TRBD2. The CDR3 has 14 residues. V trimming: 5 bases; J trimming: 3 bases; junction bases outside the gene matches: 9. Germline values: CDR1 DFQATT, CDR2 SNEGSKA (reference sequence).

CDR3 in DNA: TGCAGTGGGAGAGGCGGGGGGGGCTCCTACAATGAGCAGTTCTTC. This encodes CSGRGGGGSYNEQFF. The gene calls are TRBV20-1 and TRBJ2-1, with 9 bases aligning to TRBD2. Germline V CDR1 and CDR2: DFQATT, SNEGSKA (reference sequence). J gave up 0 bases and V 7 bases, and 7 bases lay outside the gene matches. The length of the CDR3 is 15 residues.

CDR3 coding DNA: TGTGCCAGTAGTGCCCAGGGGTATCAGCCCCAGCATTTT. This sequence encodes CASSAQGYQPQHF. The rearrangement uses TRBV19 and TRBJ1-5; TRBD1 might be the D (6 bases). In germline, CDR1 is LNHDA, CDR2 SQIVND (reference sequence). The CDR3 is 13 residues long. V lost 5 bases and J 5 bases, leaving 10 bases between the germline ends.

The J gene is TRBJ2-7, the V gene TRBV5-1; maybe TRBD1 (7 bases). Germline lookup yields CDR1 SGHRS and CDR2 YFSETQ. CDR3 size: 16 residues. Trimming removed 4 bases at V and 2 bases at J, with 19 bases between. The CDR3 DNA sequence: TGCGCCAGCAGCCCCTTGGGGGGACAGCCGACCTACGAGCAGTACTTC. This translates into CASSPLGGQPTYEQYF.

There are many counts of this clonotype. The CDR3 DNA is TGTGCCAGCAGCTTGGGGGCACCGGGACTGGATTACTACAATGAGCAGTTCTTC. This translates into CASSLGAPGLDYYNEQFF. The chain recombines TRBV7-6 with TRBJ2-1; tentatively, D is TRBD1 or TRBD2 (6 bases each). CDR1 is SGHVS and CDR2 is FNYEAQ in the germline V gene. Between the trimmed V and J ends, which lost 3 bases and 3 bases, there was a span of 21 bases. The CDR3 spans 18 residues.

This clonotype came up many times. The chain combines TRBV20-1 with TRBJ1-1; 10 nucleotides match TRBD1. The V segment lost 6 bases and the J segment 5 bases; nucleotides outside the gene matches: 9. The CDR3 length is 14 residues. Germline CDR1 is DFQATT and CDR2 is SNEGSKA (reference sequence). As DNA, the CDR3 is TGCAGTGCAAGGGACAGGGGATCGGGAACTGAAGCTTTCTTT. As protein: CSARDRGSGTEAFF.

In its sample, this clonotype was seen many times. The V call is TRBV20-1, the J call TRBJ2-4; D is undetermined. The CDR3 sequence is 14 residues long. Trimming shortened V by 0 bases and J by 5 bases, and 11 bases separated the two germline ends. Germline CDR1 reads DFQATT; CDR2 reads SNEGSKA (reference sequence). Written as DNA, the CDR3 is TGCAGTGCTAGAGATCCTAACGGAGAAAACATTCAGTACTTC. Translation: CSARDPNGENIQYF.